The clone carrying this T cell receptor (beta chain) was recorded many times. What it binds is not known. The germline V and J ends were trimmed by 0 bases and 1 base, with 9 bases remaining between them. Per the germline V gene, CDR1 is DFQATT and CDR2 is SNEGSKA (reference sequence). This CDR3 has 14 amino acids. These data are taken from a study of human T cells and chemical hapten exposure. At the level of the study: Patches that contained 0.01% DPC were applied to the upper back and read at 6 days.

Time point here: patch test 1, 2 weeks after DPC sensitization. Treatment of the sample: therapeutic diphenylcyclopropenone sensitization with weekly scalp DPC. Whole blood that had not been fractionated was the source of extracted total RNA. Overall study findings and caveats: Expanded TCRs made up significantly more big CDR3 similarity clusters than controls did.

TCRdb reprocessed the RACE reads via MiXCR and lists one record per CDR3 protein. The sample records around 44,000 distinct CDR3 sequences, 4% being singletons. This chain uses TRBV20-1 with TRBJ1-1, with a possible D match to TRBD1 (5 bases). The material sequenced was whole blood, taken in connection with sensitization to the hapten diphenylcyclopropenone (DPC). This TCR was sampled from a man aged 45 to 65 with alopecia areata. Some clones in this sample may be carry-over from other donors' samples. CDR3: CSARDPQANTEAFF. The DNA for the CDR3 is TGCAGTGCTAGAGACCCACAGGCGAACACTGAAGCTTTCTTT.